One TCR beta chain is described in this entry. TCRdb's copy holds only in-frame clones and misses some; the assay was immunoSEQ multiplex PCR. Of about 34,000 clones in the sample, nearly 85% are singletons; the top ten hold approximately 15%. This sample is drawn from a study of lymphopenia after photon versus proton radiotherapy. V lost 6 bases and J lost 4, with 11 bases in between. CDR1 is MNHEY, CDR2 SMNVEV, per germline (reference sequence). This CDR3 is 13 amino acids long. This TCR was sampled from a woman in her seventies with pancreatic cancer. Specimen: peripheral blood, collected from a patient treated with proton-based radiotherapy. V is TRBV27 and J is TRBJ2-3; D not resolved. The CDR3 is CASSLTRADTQYF. CDR3 coding DNA: TGTGCCAGCAGCTTAACTCGGGCAGATACGCAGTATTTT.